This TCR beta chain was captured by sequencing in a study of blood T cell repertoires in COVID-19. Study details: The analysed material was cDNA or gDNA that came from T cells, B-cell-depleted T cells, or PBMCs.

The count of this clone is one. Repertoires were generated with immunoSEQ multiplex PCR, while TCRdb's copy carries only in-frame clones and drops some. This sample has roughly 71,000 clones, with approximately 86% found just once. From germline, CDR1 is LNHDA and CDR2 SQIVND (reference sequence). This CDR3 comprises 14 residues. V lost 7 bases and J 6 bases, leaving 16 bases between the germline ends. The V gene is TRBV19, the J gene TRBJ1-3, with a tentative D call TRBD1 (6 bases). Material: peripheral blood. The TCR originated in a man aged 45-65 years with acute or convalescent COVID-19. The CDR3 spells CASTPADRPNTIYF. For the CDR3, the DNA is TGTGCCAGTACCCCAGCCGACAGGCCAAACACCATATATTTT.